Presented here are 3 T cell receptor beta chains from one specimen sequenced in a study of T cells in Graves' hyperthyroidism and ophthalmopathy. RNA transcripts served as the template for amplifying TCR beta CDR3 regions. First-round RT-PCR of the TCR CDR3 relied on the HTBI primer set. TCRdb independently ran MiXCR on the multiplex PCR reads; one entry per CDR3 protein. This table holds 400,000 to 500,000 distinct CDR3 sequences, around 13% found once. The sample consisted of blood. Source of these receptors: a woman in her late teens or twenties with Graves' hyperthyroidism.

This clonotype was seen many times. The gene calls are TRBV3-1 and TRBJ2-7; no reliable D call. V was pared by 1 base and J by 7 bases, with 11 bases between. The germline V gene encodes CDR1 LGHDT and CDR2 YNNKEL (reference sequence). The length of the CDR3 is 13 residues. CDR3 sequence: CASSQVAVGEQYF. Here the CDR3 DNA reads TGTGCCAGCAGCCAAGTCGCTGTGGGGGAGCAGTACTTC.

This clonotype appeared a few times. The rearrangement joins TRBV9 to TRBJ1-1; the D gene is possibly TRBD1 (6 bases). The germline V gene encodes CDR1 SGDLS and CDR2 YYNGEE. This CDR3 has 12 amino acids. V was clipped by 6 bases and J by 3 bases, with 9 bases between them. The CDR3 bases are TGTGCCAGCACGGGGGCGGACACTGAAGCTTTCTTT. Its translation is CASTGADTEAFF.

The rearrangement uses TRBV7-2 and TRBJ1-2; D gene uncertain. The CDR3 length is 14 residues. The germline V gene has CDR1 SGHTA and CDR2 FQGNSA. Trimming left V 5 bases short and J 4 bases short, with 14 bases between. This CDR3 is CASSQEPGIYGYTF. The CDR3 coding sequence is TGTGCCAGCAGCCAAGAACCGGGCATCTATGGCTACACCTTC. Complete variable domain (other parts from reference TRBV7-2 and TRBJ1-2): GAGVSQSPSNKVTEKGKDVELRCDPISGHTALYWYRQSLGQGLEFLIYFQGNSAPDKSGLPSDRFSAERTGGSVSTLTIQRTQQEDSAVYLCASSQEPGIYGYTFGSGTRLTVV.